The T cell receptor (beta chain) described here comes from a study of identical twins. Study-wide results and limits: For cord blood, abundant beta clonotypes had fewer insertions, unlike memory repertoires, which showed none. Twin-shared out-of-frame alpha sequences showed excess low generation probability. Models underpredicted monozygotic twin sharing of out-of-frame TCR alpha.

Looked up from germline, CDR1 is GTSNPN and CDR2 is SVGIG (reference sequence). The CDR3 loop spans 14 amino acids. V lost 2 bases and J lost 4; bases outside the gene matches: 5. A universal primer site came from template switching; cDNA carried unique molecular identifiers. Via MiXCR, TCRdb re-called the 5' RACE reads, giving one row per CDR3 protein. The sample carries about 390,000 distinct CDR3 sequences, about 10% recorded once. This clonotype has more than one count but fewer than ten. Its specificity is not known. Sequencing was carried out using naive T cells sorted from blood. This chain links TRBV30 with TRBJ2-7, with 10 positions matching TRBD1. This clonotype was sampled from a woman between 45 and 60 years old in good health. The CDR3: CAWSPGTGAYEQYF. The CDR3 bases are TGTGCCTGGAGTCCCGGGACAGGGGCTTACGAGCAGTACTTC.